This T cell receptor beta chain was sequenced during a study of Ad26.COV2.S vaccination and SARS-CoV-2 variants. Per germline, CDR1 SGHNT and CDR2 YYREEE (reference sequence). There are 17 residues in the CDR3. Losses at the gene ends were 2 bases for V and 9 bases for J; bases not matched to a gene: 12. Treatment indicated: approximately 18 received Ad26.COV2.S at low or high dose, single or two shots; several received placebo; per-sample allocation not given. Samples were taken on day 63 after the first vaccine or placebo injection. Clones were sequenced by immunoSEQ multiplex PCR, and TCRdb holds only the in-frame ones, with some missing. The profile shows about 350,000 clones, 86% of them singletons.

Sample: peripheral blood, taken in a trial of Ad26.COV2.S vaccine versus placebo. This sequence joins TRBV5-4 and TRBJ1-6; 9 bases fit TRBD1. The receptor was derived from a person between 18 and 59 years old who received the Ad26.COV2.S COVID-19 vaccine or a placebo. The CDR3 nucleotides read TGTGCCAGCAGCTTACAGGGGGCCTTACAGGGGGCTTCACCCCTCCACTTT. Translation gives CASSLQGALQGASPLHF.